This T cell receptor beta chain originates from a study of blood T cells in healthy people across ages. Alongside a J-beta primer mix, a sample-barcoded 5' primer served in a second PCR lasting about 7 to 12 cycles. TCRdb fed the 5' RACE reads into MiXCR, producing one record per CDR3 protein. In the table there are roughly 1.5 million distinct CDR3 sequences, approximately 42% of which are singletons. V dropped 1 base and J dropped 1 base, with 9 bases sitting between them. Germline loops: CDR1 MGHRA, CDR2 YSYEKL. This CDR3 contains 15 residues. This clonotype has more than one count but fewer than ten.

The sequenced sample consisted of blood. The TCR comes from a woman under 30 in good health. The chain combines TRBV4-1 with TRBJ2-3; D perhaps matches TRBD2 (6 bases). In nucleotides, the CDR3 is TGCGCCAGCAGCCAAGCGTTAGCGGGCACAGATACGCAGTATTTT. It specifies CASSQALAGTDTQYF.